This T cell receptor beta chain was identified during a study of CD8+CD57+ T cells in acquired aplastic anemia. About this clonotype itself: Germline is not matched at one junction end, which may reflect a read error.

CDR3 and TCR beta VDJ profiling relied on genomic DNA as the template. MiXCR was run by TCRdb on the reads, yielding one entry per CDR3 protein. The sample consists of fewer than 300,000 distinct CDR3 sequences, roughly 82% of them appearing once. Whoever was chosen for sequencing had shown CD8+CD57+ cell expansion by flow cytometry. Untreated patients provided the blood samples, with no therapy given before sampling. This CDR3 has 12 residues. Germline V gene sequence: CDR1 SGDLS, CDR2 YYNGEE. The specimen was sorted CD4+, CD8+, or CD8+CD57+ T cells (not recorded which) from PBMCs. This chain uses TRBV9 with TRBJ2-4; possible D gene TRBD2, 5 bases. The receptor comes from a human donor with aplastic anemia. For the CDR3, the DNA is TGTGCCAGCGGAGGAGCGCCGAACACGCAGTACTTT. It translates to CASGGAPNTQYF.